This T cell receptor (beta chain) was sequenced during a study of regulatory T cells in long-lasting Graves disease. Study-level findings and limits: No thyroid tissue was studied; the work used peripheral blood only. Under persistent disease, TRBV28, TRBJ1-2 and TRBJ2-5 were used preferentially.

With iRepertoire HTBI primers and Arm-PCR of CDR3 regions, TCR beta libraries were built. Using its own MiXCR run on the multiplex PCR reads, TCRdb lists one record per CDR3 protein. The top ten clones hold roughly 7% of a sample with some 470,000 distinct CDR3 sequences, under 25% of them seen once. This sample's time point: persistent/refractory GD, antithyroid drugs over 5 years with positive TRAb. After RNA was extracted from PBMCs, the TCR library was made from it. As a group, patients came from one endocrinology department in Xi'an, China. The sample holds many counts of this clonotype. Its cognate antigen is unknown. The CDR3 spans 13 residues. Between the trimmed V and J ends, which lost 4 bases and 1 base, there was a span of 7 bases.

The receptor's source is a female donor with Graves disease. This sample comprised peripheral blood mononuclear cells (PBMCs), obtained when the disease was refractory, from a patient treated with antithyroid drugs. The rearrangement joins TRBV12-3 or TRBV12-4 to TRBJ1-1, with D hard to call. CDR3 sequence: CASSSPWNTEAFF. The DNA of the CDR3 is TGTGCCAGCAGTTCCCCTTGGAACACTGAAGCTTTCTTT.